These 6 T cell receptor beta chains came from one sample sequenced in a study of blood T cell repertoires in COVID-19. Some clones are missing from TCRdb's copy, which holds only in-frame ones; the method was immunoSEQ multiplex PCR. The data contain over 90,000 clones, about 90% of them singletons. The sample taken for sequencing was peripheral blood. The receptors were sampled from a man aged 50 to 60 with active COVID-19.

CDR3 amino acids: CASSMGTRATSSTQYF. The DNA of the CDR3 is TGTGCCAGCAGTATGGGGACACGAGCGACCTCTTCTACGCAGTATTTT. This sequence joins TRBV25-1 and TRBJ2-3, with D perhaps matching TRBD1 (6 bases). The CDR3 is 16 residues long. V dropped 5 bases and J dropped 8 bases, with 23 bases sitting between them. The germline V gene has CDR1 MGHDK and CDR2 SYGVNS.

This clone came up a few times. The chain is built from TRBV27 and TRBJ1-1; TRBD1 is a possible D gene (6 bases). Germline lookup yields CDR1 MNHEY and CDR2 SMNVEV (reference sequence). The CDR3 is made up of 14 amino acids. V was cut by 2 bases and J by 3 bases, with 10 bases left in between. The DNA for the CDR3 is TGTGCCAGCAGTTTACAGGGGAAGGACACTGAAGCTTTCTTT. This gives the protein CASSLQGKDTEAFF.

The J gene is TRBJ2-7, the V gene TRBV7-6, with D possibly matching TRBD2 (6 bases). Germline V gene data show CDR1 as SGHVS and CDR2 as FNYEAQ. The CDR3 contains 13 residues. V shed 6 bases and J shed 2 bases, with 11 bases lying between them. CDR3 in DNA: TGTGCCAGCAGTCATCCGGGGGCCTACGAGCAGTACTTC. Encoded protein: CASSHPGAYEQYF.

This chain links TRBV27 with TRBJ2-7; no firm D call. In germline, CDR1 is MNHEY, CDR2 SMNVEV (reference sequence). The CDR3 length is 8 residues. The CDR3 bases are TGTACCCAAGCCGAGCAGTACTTC. Its translation: CTQAEQYF.

This clone was counted a few times. This chain links TRBV5-1 with TRBJ1-5; 11 nucleotides agree with TRBD1. This CDR3 comprises 19 residues. Germline assignment: CDR1 SGHRS and CDR2 YFSETQ. V lost 3 bases and J lost 2; bases outside the gene matches: 13. The CDR3 DNA reads TGCGCCAGCAGCTGGAAGGACAGGGGGCGCCTTTGGGGCAATCAGCCCCAGCATTTT. This translates into CASSWKDRGRLWGNQPQHF. Variable domain in full (rest from reference TRBV5-1 and TRBJ1-5): KAGVTQTPRYLIKTRGQQVTLSCSPISGHRSVSWYQQTPGQGLQFLFEYFSETQRNKGNFPGRFSGRQFSNSRSEMNVSTLELGDSALYLCASSWKDRGRLWGNQPQHFGDGTRLSIL.

The chain joins TRBV2 to TRBJ2-3, with 11 bases that match TRBD2. Trimming cost V 10 bases and J 8 bases; bases outside gene matches: 11. Germline values: CDR1 SNHLY, CDR2 FYNNEI. This CDR3 is built from 14 residues. The chain's CDR3 is CATATSGASGTQYF. CDR3 DNA sequence: TGTGCCACCGCGACTAGCGGGGCCTCGGGTACGCAGTATTTT.